These 27 T cell receptor beta chains originate from one sample sequenced in a study of cytomegalovirus exposure and HLA in healthy donors. The PCR used 60 Vbeta and 13 Jbeta primers. Assay used: immunoSEQ multiplex PCR; TCRdb lists only in-frame clones, some missing. The data show around 140,000 clones, with 60% to 85% seen just once and approximately 13% held by the top ten. The sample taken for sequencing was PBMCs. These receptors originate from a middle-aged man in good health and CMV-seropositive.

The count of this clone is one. The V and J genes are TRBV15 and TRBJ2-1; 10 bases map to TRBD2. This CDR3 contains 15 residues. In germline, CDR1 is LNHNV, CDR2 YYDKDF (reference sequence). V lost 2 bases, J lost 6 bases, and 4 bases stayed unmatched. The CDR3 DNA reads TGTGCCACCAGCAGAATGGCTAGCGGGAGCAATGAGCAGTTCTTC. Amino acid sequence: CATSRMASGSNEQFF.

The chain combines TRBV7-9 with TRBJ2-1, with TRBD2 matching 11 bases. The CDR3 runs 17 residues. With V trimmed by 5 bases and J by 0 bases, 6 bases remained unmatched. Germline V gene sequence: CDR1 SEHNR, CDR2 FQNEAQ (reference sequence). CDR3 coding DNA: TGTGCCAGCAGCCCCGTTAGCGGGAGGGCCTCCTACAATGAGCAGTTCTTC. It yields the protein CASSPVSGRASYNEQFF.

This clone was detected only a few times. The CDR3 nucleotides are TGTGCCAGCAGTCCCTTCGGGAATGAGCAGTTCTTC. It yields the protein CASSPFGNEQFF. The chain joins TRBV4-2 to TRBJ2-1; D is unclear. Trimming pared 6 bases from V and 7 bases from J, leaving 10 bases between. The CDR3 loop spans 12 amino acids. Germline-derived CDR1 and CDR2 are LGHNA and YNFKEQ.

The V and J genes are TRBV4-1 and TRBJ2-5; 7 nucleotides agree with TRBD2. The germline V gene encodes CDR1 MGHRA and CDR2 YSYEKL. This CDR3 has 13 residues. V shed 0 bases, J shed 11 bases, and the junction held 6 bases outside the gene matches. CDR3 in DNA: TGCGCCAGCAGCCAAGATACGGGGAGGGAGCAGTACTTC. It encodes CASSQDTGREQYF.

This chain joins TRBV5-1 and TRBJ2-7, with 8 bases lining up with TRBD2. V lost 4 bases, J lost 0 bases, and 9 bases stayed unmatched. The CDR3 consists of 16 residues. Germline V gene data show CDR1 as SGHRS and CDR2 as YFSETQ. The CDR3 reads CASSLAGGGSSYEQYF. The CDR3 DNA is TGCGCCAGCAGCCTCGCGGGCGGGGGGAGCTCCTACGAGCAGTACTTC.

This clone was detected only once. This chain uses TRBV6-5 with TRBJ1-3; TRBD1 might be the D (6 bases). Trimming removed 6 bases at V and 5 bases at J, with 11 bases between. The CDR3 runs 13 residues. In germline, CDR1 is MNHEY, CDR2 SVGAGI. The CDR3 protein is CASSRGSRNTIYF. The CDR3 nucleotides read TGTGCCAGCAGCAGGGGTTCTAGAAACACCATATATTTT.

CDR3 bases: TGTGCCAGCAGCTTAGGGATGGGAGGGCCCCGGGAGACCCAGTACTTC. Its translation: CASSLGMGGPRETQYF. The chain carries TRBV7-8 and TRBJ2-5; 7 nucleotides line up with TRBD2. With V trimmed by 1 base and J by 5 bases, 10 bases remained unmatched. The CDR3 runs 16 residues. Germline lookup yields CDR1 SGHVS and CDR2 FQNEAQ.

This rearrangement joins TRBV7-2 to TRBJ1-2, with D perhaps TRBD1 (6 bases). The CDR3 consists of 15 residues. Trimming stripped 4 bases from V and 0 bases from J, with 12 bases between. Germline lookup yields CDR1 SGHTA and CDR2 FQGNSA. CDR3: CASSSLQGTNYGYTF. CDR3 bases: TGTGCCAGCAGCTCCCTACAGGGTACTAACTATGGCTACACCTTC.

The chain has TRBV10-3 and TRBJ1-5; 7 bases match TRBD1. CDR3 length: 14 amino acids. Looked up from germline, CDR1 is ENHRY and CDR2 is SYGVKD. J gave up 0 bases and V 10 bases, and 6 bases lay outside the gene matches. The CDR3 nucleotides read TGTGCCACTGGGACAGCTGATAGCAATCAGCCCCAGCATTTT. The encoded protein is CATGTADSNQPQHF.

This clone was seen only a few times. The chain couples TRBV13 to TRBJ2-2; 12 bases map to TRBD2. CDR1 and CDR2 from the germline V gene are PRHDT and FYEKMQ (reference sequence). The CDR3 has 17 amino acids. J gave up 5 bases and V 3 bases, and 7 bases lay outside the gene matches. The CDR3 DNA sequence: TGTGCCAGCAGCTTCAGACTAGCGGGAGCGGTGACCGGGGAGCTGTTTTTT. It translates to CASSFRLAGAVTGELFF.

The V gene is TRBV4-1, the J gene TRBJ2-7; D is unresolved. The V end was cut by 3 bases, the J end by 0 bases, with 15 bases between. The germline CDR1 and CDR2 sequences are MGHRA and YSYEKL. The CDR3 runs to 16 residues. CDR3 protein: CASSHPSAESSYEQYF. CDR3 sequence (DNA): TGCGCCAGCAGCCATCCAAGCGCGGAGAGCTCCTACGAGCAGTACTTC.

This chain uses TRBV5-1 with TRBJ1-1; D perhaps matches TRBD1 (5 bases). The CDR3 runs to 14 residues. Per germline, CDR1 SGHRS and CDR2 YFSETQ. The V end was cut by 0 bases, the J end by 2 bases, with 8 bases between. CDR3 sequence: CASSLVGANTEAFF. CDR3 DNA sequence: TGCGCCAGCAGCTTGGTTGGGGCAAACACTGAAGCTTTCTTT. Full variable domain (remainder filled in from reference TRBV5-1 and TRBJ1-1): KAGVTQTPRYLIKTRGQQVTLSCSPISGHRSVSWYQQTPGQGLQFLFEYFSETQRNKGNFPGRFSGRQFSNSRSEMNVSTLELGDSALYLCASSLVGANTEAFFGQGTRLTVV.

The V and J genes are TRBV6-5 and TRBJ1-2; 7 bases agree with TRBD1. The CDR3 is 12 residues long. The trim removed 5 bases at V and 8 bases at J, leaving 5 bases unmatched. Germline V gene data show CDR1 as MNHEY and CDR2 as SVGAGI. The CDR3 spells CASSRDSRGYTF. The CDR3 DNA is TGTGCCAGCAGTCGGGACAGCCGGGGCTACACCTTC.

V usage is TRBV7-2 and J usage is TRBJ2-1; 7 bases align to TRBD2. CDR1 is SGHTA, CDR2 FQGNSA, per germline. The V and J ends lost 5 bases and 4 bases, in that order; junction bases with no gene match: 8. CDR3 length: 15 amino acids. Here the CDR3 reads CASSPPLAPYNEQFF. CDR3 in DNA: TGTGCCAGCAGCCCTCCACTAGCGCCTTACAATGAGCAGTTCTTC.

CDR3 region: CASSSQRLDYGYTF. Written as DNA, the CDR3 is TGTGCCAGCAGTTCCCAACGACTGGACTATGGCTACACCTTC. The chain joins TRBV2 to TRBJ1-2; D is undetermined. Trimming removed 5 bases at V and 3 bases at J, with 13 bases between. This CDR3 is 14 amino acids long. Germline V gene data show CDR1 as SNHLY and CDR2 as FYNNEI.

V gene TRBV7-8 combines with J gene TRBJ2-5, with 15 bases lining up with TRBD2. The CDR3 has 19 amino acids. V was clipped by 2 bases and J by 5 bases; unmatched bases: 12. Germline V gene sequence: CDR1 SGHVS, CDR2 FQNEAQ. In DNA form, the CDR3 reads TGTGCCAGCAGCTTATTAACCGGGACTAGCGGGAGGCCCCCGGAGACCCAGTACTTC. This encodes CASSLLTGTSGRPPETQYF.

This rearrangement joins TRBV5-1 to TRBJ2-6, with D perhaps TRBD1 (6 bases). CDR1 is SGHRS, CDR2 YFSETQ, per germline. The CDR3 is 16 amino acids. Trimming shortened V by 0 bases and J by 0 bases, and 7 bases separated the two germline ends. The CDR3 nucleotides are TGCGCCAGCAGCTTGGGGGACACCTCTGGGGCCAACGTCCTGACTTTC. It yields the protein CASSLGDTSGANVLTF.

This clone was found once. The gene calls are TRBV5-1 and TRBJ1-4; 7 nucleotides line up with TRBD1. Germline trimming cut 2 bases from V and 6 bases from J; bases unmatched to any gene: 4. Germline V gives CDR1 SGHRS, CDR2 YFSETQ. The CDR3 runs to 14 residues. The CDR3 loop is CASSLDRADEKLFF. DNA of the CDR3: TGCGCCAGCAGCTTAGACAGGGCGGATGAAAAACTGTTTTTT.

This rearrangement joins TRBV7-8 to TRBJ1-1; D is unresolved. The V gene lost 5 bases and the J gene lost 0 bases, with 13 bases spanning the gap. CDR3 length equals 15 residues. Germline CDR1 is SGHVS and CDR2 is FQNEAQ. The CDR3 spells CASSPGRYMNTEAFF. The DNA for the CDR3 is TGTGCCAGCAGCCCAGGCCGGTACATGAACACTGAAGCTTTCTTT.

This chain links TRBV6-4 with TRBJ1-2; 9 bases fit TRBD1. The germline V gene encodes CDR1 MRHNA and CDR2 SNTAGT. There are 15 residues in the CDR3. V dropped 2 bases and J dropped 6; count of bases not matched to a gene: 7. CDR3 in DNA: TGTGCCAGCAGTGACAGGTCACAGGGGGCGGATGGCTACACCTTC. This codes for CASSDRSQGADGYTF.

The V call is TRBV14, the J call TRBJ2-7; 7 bases map to TRBD1. From germline, CDR1 is SGHDN and CDR2 FVKESK. With 6 bases clipped from V and 2 bases from J, the junction kept 7 bases outside the gene matches. The CDR3 runs 14 residues. The CDR3 nucleotides are TGTGCCAGCAGTCGACAGGGTACGACCTACGAGCAGTACTTC. Its translation: CASSRQGTTYEQYF.

The chain combines TRBV2 with TRBJ1-1; 8 bases align to TRBD1. The CDR3 has 12 amino acids. Germline lookup yields CDR1 SNHLY and CDR2 FYNNEI. V trimming: 8 bases; J trimming: 1 base; junction bases outside the gene matches: 0. CDR3 loop: CASGTGNTEAFF. The DNA of the CDR3 is TGTGCCAGCGGGACAGGGAACACTGAAGCTTTCTTT.

The chain recombines TRBV5-6 with TRBJ1-2; tentative D call: TRBD1 (6 bases). CDR1 and CDR2 from the germline V gene are SGHDT and YYEEEE. This CDR3 contains 12 residues. Trimming took 4 bases from V and 8 from J, leaving 12 bases between them. CDR3 in DNA: TGTGCCAGCAGCCCGACAGGAGACGGCTACACCTTC. It specifies CASSPTGDGYTF.

J is TRBJ2-1 and V is TRBV2; maybe TRBD2 (5 bases). CDR1 is SNHLY, CDR2 FYNNEI, per germline. The length of the CDR3 is 12 residues. Trimming removed 8 bases at V and 7 bases at J, with 12 bases between. DNA for the CDR3: TGTGCCAGCGGAGGCCAGATTAATGAGCAGTTCTTC. Protein: CASGGQINEQFF.

As for this clone: Different DNA sequences within this sample yield the same CDR3. The rearrangement uses TRBV28 and TRBJ2-1; TRBD2 agrees at 8 bases. CDR3 length: 16 amino acids. V dropped 6 bases and J dropped 0; count of bases not matched to a gene: 7. CDR1 and CDR2 (germline): MDHEN, SYDVKM. CDR3 nucleotide sequence: TGTGCCAGCAGCCGGGGGGGGGCCTCCTCCTACAATGAGCAGTTCTTC. Translated, it gives CASSRGGASSYNEQFF.

V gene TRBV12-5 combines with J gene TRBJ1-1, with 7 bases identical to TRBD1. The germline gives CDR1 LGHNT, CDR2 FRNRAP. V lost 6 bases, J lost 2 bases, and 3 bases stayed unmatched. This CDR3 spans 13 amino acids. The CDR3 protein is CASGTGENTEAFF. As DNA, the CDR3 is TGTGCTAGTGGCACAGGGGAAAACACTGAAGCTTTCTTT. Full variable domain (remainder filled in from reference TRBV12-5 and TRBJ1-1): DARVTQTPRHKVTEMGQEVTMRCQPILGHNTVFWYRQTMMQGLELLAYFRNRAPLDDSGMPKDRFSAEMPDATLATLKIQPSEPRDSAVYFCASGTGENTEAFFGQGTRLTVV.

This clone was detected once. J is TRBJ2-5 and V is TRBV11-2; the D gene is possibly TRBD2 (5 bases). CDR3 size: 14 residues. Germline CDR1 is SGHAT and CDR2 is FQNNGV. V was trimmed by 3 bases and J by 2 bases, leaving 10 bases between them. The CDR3 here is CASSFPKRQETQYF. The CDR3 DNA reads TGTGCCAGCAGCTTTCCCAAGCGGCAAGAGACCCAGTACTTC.